A single sample gave rise to the 13 T cell receptor beta chains below, sequenced in a study of blood T cell repertoires in COVID-19. The protocol was immunoSEQ multiplex PCR, while the TCRdb copy is restricted to in-frame clones and leaves out a portion. The data show about 240,000 clones, 70% to 90% seen once. Sequencing used peripheral blood. Source of these receptors: a woman in her sixties or seventies with active or convalescent COVID-19.

This sequence joins TRBV4-1 and TRBJ1-6; TRBD1 might be the D (5 bases). The germline V gene has CDR1 MGHRA and CDR2 YSYEKL. Between the trimmed V and J ends, which lost 2 bases and 9 bases, there was a span of 20 bases. The CDR3 covers 17 residues. Written as DNA, the CDR3 is TGCGCCAGCAGCCAAACCGATATGGGACTTCGGAGTTCACCCCTCCACTTT. As protein: CASSQTDMGLRSSPLHF.

This rearrangement joins TRBV6-6 to TRBJ1-1; D perhaps matches TRBD1 (6 bases). Germline V gene data show CDR1 as MNHNY and CDR2 as SVGAGI (reference sequence). CDR3 size: 15 residues. V was pared by 7 bases and J by 1 base, with 16 bases between. The CDR3 nucleotides are TGTGCCAGCAATACAGGGAAATCTTGGAACACTGAAGCTTTCTTT. Amino acids: CASNTGKSWNTEAFF.

This clone was recorded only once. The chain employs TRBV2 and TRBJ1-4, with TRBD1 matching over 7 bases. The CDR3 loop spans 14 amino acids. The germline gives CDR1 SNHLY, CDR2 FYNNEI. V dropped 4 bases and J dropped 7; count of bases not matched to a gene: 6. CDR3 DNA: TGTGCCAGCAGTGCGACAGGGACCTTTGAAAAACTGTTTTTT. The encoded protein is CASSATGTFEKLFF.

This chain links TRBV19 with TRBJ1-3; D not certain. Deletions cut 3 bases from V and 8 bases from J, with 17 bases between. The V gene's germline CDR1 is LNHDA and CDR2 SQIVND (reference sequence). The CDR3 runs to 15 residues. The CDR3 spells CASSIRHGFGDTIYF. The CDR3 bases are TGTGCCAGTAGTATTCGACATGGGTTCGGCGACACCATATATTTT.

As for this clone: Sequence at one end of the junction differs from germline and may be a read error. The chain links TRBV11-2 to TRBJ1-2, with TRBD1 as a possible D gene (5 bases). Per germline, CDR1 SGHAT and CDR2 FQNNGV. CDR3 length equals 14 residues. The DNA of the CDR3 is TGTGCCAGCAGCTTAGGGAGGGGTAACGATGGCTACACCTTC. This gives the protein CASSLGRGNDGYTF.

The chain employs TRBV24-1 and TRBJ2-3; 11 positions match TRBD2. Germline CDR1 is KGHDR and CDR2 is SFDVKD. The J segment lost 3 bases and the V segment lost 4 bases, leaving 5 bases of the junction unmatched. The CDR3 is made up of 16 amino acids. DNA for the CDR3: TGTGCCACCAGTGACTTTAGCGGGGGGGTAACAGATACGCAGTATTTT. As protein: CATSDFSGGVTDTQYF.

This chain connects TRBV27 to TRBJ1-1, with 9 bases that match TRBD1. The length of the CDR3 is 15 residues. Germline loops: CDR1 MNHEY, CDR2 SMNVEV (reference sequence). J gave up 13 bases and V 4 bases, and 16 bases lay outside the gene matches. The CDR3 DNA reads TGTGCCAGCAGTTCACAGCCCCGGACAGGGGAAACCGTTTTCTTT. It encodes CASSSQPRTGETVFF.

This chain links TRBV19 with TRBJ2-5, with D possibly matching TRBD1 (6 bases). The CDR3 has 13 residues. CDR1 and CDR2 (germline): LNHDA, SQIVND (reference sequence). The V end was cut by 7 bases, the J end by 5 bases, with 14 bases between. This CDR3 reads CASNGQLRETQYF. CDR3 sequence (DNA): TGTGCCAGTAATGGACAGCTCAGGGAGACCCAGTACTTC.

V gene TRBV5-1 combines with J gene TRBJ1-1; 7 positions match TRBD1. V shed 6 bases, J shed 4 bases, and the junction held 9 bases outside the gene matches. Germline CDR1 reads SGHRS; CDR2 reads YFSETQ. The CDR3 is 14 amino acids. CDR3 region: CASTSIPGGTEAFF. CDR3 coding DNA: TGCGCCAGCACCTCAATTCCAGGGGGCACTGAAGCTTTCTTT.

This clone came up once. The V call is TRBV2, the J call TRBJ1-6, with unresolved D. The V end was cut by 1 base, the J end by 7 bases, with 8 bases between. The CDR3 extends over 14 amino acids. Germline V gene lookup returns CDR1 SNHLY and CDR2 FYNNEI. The CDR3 sequence: CASSEVAGNSPLHF. As DNA, the CDR3 is TGTGCCAGCAGTGAAGTTGCGGGGAATTCACCCCTCCACTTT. The complete variable domain, with remaining parts taken from reference TRBV2 and TRBJ1-6, reads EPEVTQTPSHQVTQMGQEVILRCVPISNHLYFYWYRQILGQKVEFLVSFYNNEISEKSEIFDDQFSVERPDGSNFTLKIRSTKLEDSAMYFCASSEVAGNSPLHFGNGTRLTVT.

The V call is TRBV19, the J call TRBJ1-5; D perhaps matches TRBD1 (6 bases). The V end lost 3 bases, the J end lost 0 bases, and 9 bases lay between the germline ends. Germline CDR1 and CDR2: LNHDA and SQIVND (reference sequence). This CDR3 contains 15 residues. CDR3 region: CASSMDSFSNQPQHF. In nucleotides, the CDR3 is TGTGCCAGTAGTATGGACAGCTTTAGCAATCAGCCCCAGCATTTT.

The chain has TRBV19 and TRBJ1-1; no firm D call. This CDR3 contains 13 residues. CDR1 is LNHDA, CDR2 SQIVND, per germline (reference sequence). The V and J ends lost 5 bases and 5 bases respectively, with 12 bases between them. DNA of the CDR3: TGTGCCAGTAGTGGGCACCGCGGGACTGAAGCTTTCTTT. Residues: CASSGHRGTEAFF.

The V call is TRBV6-2 or TRBV6-3, the J call TRBJ2-7; D remains unclear. This CDR3 has 15 residues. Germline loops: CDR1 MNHEY, CDR2 SVGEGT. Trimming cost V 5 bases and J 2 bases, with 16 bases left between them. The chain's CDR3 is CASSKLLYSPYEQYF. The CDR3 DNA reads TGTGCCAGCAGTAAACTCCTATACTCCCCCTACGAGCAGTACTTC.